This entry lists 17 T cell receptor beta chains sequenced from one sample in a study of blood T cell repertoires in COVID-19 (TCRdb year 2020). Libraries were constructed by the immunoSEQ multiplex PCR assay. TCRdb took over this immuneACCESS table, retaining in-frame rearrangements with V and J assigned. Such tables are incomplete; in checked studies, under half of the missing clones stem from an unresolved V gene, and the remainder is unexplained. A total of hundreds of thousands of clones appear in this sample, 86% of them only once. Around 2.1% of the sample belongs to the ten largest clones. Material for sequencing was peripheral blood. All receptors derive from a woman aged 25 to 39 who had recovered from COVID-19.

This clone was counted once. The V and J genes are TRBV18 and TRBJ2-1; tentative D call: TRBD1 (5 bases). Germline V CDR1 and CDR2: KGHSH, LQKENI. The CDR3 sequence is 15 residues long. V lost 3 bases to trimming and J lost 0 bases, with 9 bases between them. CDR3 DNA sequence: TGTGCCAGCTCACCCCCCCAGGGCTCCTACAATGAGCAGTTCTTC. This sequence encodes CASSPPQGSYNEQFF.

This clone was picked up a small number of times. The gene calls are TRBV14 and TRBJ2-2; the D gene is possibly TRBD2 (6 bases). CDR1 and CDR2 from the germline V gene are SGHDN and FVKESK. Trimming stripped 5 bases from V and 1 base from J, with 11 bases between. The CDR3 consists of 15 residues. The CDR3 DNA reads as TGTGCCAGCAGCGCCCGACTAGGGAACACCGGGGAGCTGTTTTTT. It translates to CASSARLGNTGELFF.

The chain uses TRBV5-1 and TRBJ2-3; weak D call: TRBD1 (6 bases). V lost 4 bases and J lost 1, with 13 bases in between. Germline V lookup: CDR1 SGHRS, CDR2 YFSETQ. CDR3 size: 15 residues. CDR3 residues: CASSPAGDRTDTQYF. As DNA, the CDR3 is TGCGCCAGCAGCCCAGCAGGGGACCGCACAGATACGCAGTATTTT.

CDR3: CASSTSGIYGYTF. CDR3 bases: TGTGCCAGCAGTACCTCCGGGATCTATGGCTACACCTTC. The V call is TRBV27, the J call TRBJ1-2; unclear D gene. This CDR3 has 13 amino acids. The V end lost 5 bases, the J end lost 4 bases, and 11 bases lay between the germline ends. Germline V gives CDR1 MNHEY, CDR2 SMNVEV (reference sequence).

The chain is built from TRBV25-1 and TRBJ1-4; D remains ambiguous. The germline V gene encodes CDR1 MGHDK and CDR2 SYGVNS. Trimming removed 3 bases from V and 9 bases from J, with 17 bases in between. The CDR3 runs to 15 residues. CDR3 protein: CASSDFRQTPQKLFF. The CDR3 nucleotides read TGTGCCAGCAGTGATTTCCGCCAGACTCCTCAAAAACTGTTTTTT.

J is TRBJ2-7 and V is TRBV5-1, with 8 nucleotides matching TRBD1. Germline trimming cut 0 bases from V and 5 bases from J; bases unmatched to any gene: 4. Germline CDR1 reads SGHRS; CDR2 reads YFSETQ. This CDR3 region has 14 residues. The CDR3 loop is CASSLGDRTDEQYF. The CDR3 nucleotides read TGCGCCAGCAGCTTGGGGGACAGGACCGACGAGCAGTACTTC.

This clone was counted ten times or more. V gene TRBV6-2 or TRBV6-3 combines with J gene TRBJ2-3, with 7 bases aligning to TRBD2. The V and J ends lost 6 bases and 4 bases, in that order; junction bases with no gene match: 10. Germline CDR1 is MNHEY and CDR2 is SVGEGT. CDR3 length: 15 residues. CDR3 residues: CASSGRWSGADTQYF. The CDR3 DNA is TGTGCCAGCAGCGGGAGGTGGAGCGGGGCAGATACGCAGTATTTT.

With respect to this clone: A single base separates this from a much larger clone, so it may be a read error. The chain uses TRBV6-5 and TRBJ1-2; tentative D call: TRBD1 (6 bases). V was trimmed by 0 bases and J by 4 bases, leaving 6 bases between them. The CDR3 is made up of 13 amino acids. The germline V gene encodes CDR1 MNHEY and CDR2 SVGAGI. Here the CDR3 DNA reads TGTGCCAGCAGTTACTCGGACAGCTATGGCTACACCTTC. This encodes CASSYSDSYGYTF.

J is TRBJ1-5 and V is TRBV20-1, with D tentatively TRBD1 (6 bases). Between the trimmed V and J ends, which lost 3 bases and 0 bases, there was a span of 18 bases. The CDR3 covers 17 residues. CDR1 is DFQATT, CDR2 SNEGSKA, per germline (reference sequence). The CDR3: CSASEGGDFYSNQPQHF. CDR3 nucleotide sequence: TGCAGTGCTAGTGAGGGGGGGGACTTTTATAGCAATCAGCCCCAGCATTTT.

This chain uses TRBV5-1 with TRBJ1-4, with D hard to call. The ends were cut back, 3 bases at V and 3 bases at J, with 15 bases in the middle. The CDR3 extends over 16 amino acids. The germline V gene encodes CDR1 SGHRS and CDR2 YFSETQ. The DNA of the CDR3 is TGCGCCAGCAGCTCGCGGAGGGCCTCGGCTAATGAAAAACTGTTTTTT. Translating it yields CASSSRRASANEKLFF.

This clone is a singleton in its sample. Other nucleotide sequences in the sample specify the same CDR3. This chain uses TRBV11-2 with TRBJ2-5, with D possibly TRBD2 on 5 matching bases. There are 14 residues in the CDR3. V shed 1 base and J shed 3 bases, with 9 bases lying between them. Germline V lookup: CDR1 SGHAT, CDR2 FQNNGV. As DNA, the CDR3 is TGTGCCAGCAGCTTAGTTCCGGGGAAAGAGACCCAGTACTTC. Its translation is CASSLVPGKETQYF.

The rearrangement uses TRBV24-1 and TRBJ2-3; D ambiguous. CDR3 length equals 14 residues. The V end lost 4 bases, the J end lost 4 bases, and 11 bases lay between the germline ends. Germline CDR1 reads KGHDR; CDR2 reads SFDVKD. The CDR3 spells CATSEGAGPDTQYF. Written as DNA, the CDR3 is TGTGCCACCAGTGAGGGCGCTGGGCCAGATACGCAGTATTTT.

The gene calls are TRBV21-1 and TRBJ2-7; TRBD1 is the table's D call and was not checked against the DNA. TRBV21-1 is listed as a pseudogene. The CDR3 contains 17 residues. The CDR3 coding sequence is TGTGCCAGCAGCAAAGTGTTGAGGGGGCCTACTACCTACGAGCAGTACTTC. Amino acids: CASSKVLRGPTTYEQYF.

This clone was observed once. This chain joins TRBV11-3 and TRBJ2-1; TRBD1 is a possible D gene (6 bases). CDR1 is SGHNT, CDR2 YENEEA, per germline. The V end lost 0 bases, the J end lost 6 bases, and 12 bases lay between the germline ends. This CDR3 contains 15 residues. The chain's CDR3 is CASSLDSGVSNEQFF. Written as DNA, the CDR3 is TGTGCCAGCAGCTTAGATTCAGGGGTCAGCAATGAGCAGTTCTTC.

The chain recombines TRBV28 with TRBJ2-5, with 7 bases that match TRBD2. With 3 bases clipped from V and 3 bases from J, the junction kept 13 bases outside the gene matches. There are 17 residues in the CDR3. Per germline, CDR1 MDHEN and CDR2 SYDVKM. The CDR3 region has the DNA TGTGCCAGCAGTTTCCTCCCTTTCTTGGGGGGGGAAGAGACCCAGTACTTC. Translating gives CASSFLPFLGGEETQYF.

The rearrangement uses TRBV28 and TRBJ2-7, with 7 nucleotides matching TRBD2. The V gene end was trimmed by 5 bases and the J gene end by 4 bases; junction bases not matched to a gene: 14. Looked up from germline, CDR1 is MDHEN and CDR2 is SYDVKM. The CDR3 is 16 amino acids. The CDR3 is CASSGGQSGDPYEQYF. The CDR3 DNA sequence: TGTGCCAGCAGTGGCGGCCAAAGCGGGGACCCATACGAGCAGTACTTC.

The table lists this clone with a few counts. CDR3 coding DNA: TGTGCCAGCCGACTAGCGGGAGCAGGCGGGGAGCTGTTTTTT. Translating it yields CASRLAGAGGELFF. This sequence joins TRBV6-5 and TRBJ2-2; 12 bases agree with TRBD2. Germline CDR1 and CDR2: MNHEY and SVGAGI. The junction had 5 bases not matched to a gene; V was cut back by 8 bases and J by 7 bases. This CDR3 has 14 residues.